This T cell receptor beta chain emerged from a study of T-cell memory formation after mild COVID-19. As to this clonotype: As yet, its antigen is unknown.

From the 5' RACE reads, TCRdb called clonotypes with MiXCR, one entry per CDR3 protein. The sample has hundreds of thousands of distinct CDR3 sequences, roughly 17% seen once. Germline lookup yields CDR1 SGHDN and CDR2 FVKESK. The CDR3 has 13 residues. Trimming took off 1 base at V and 4 bases at J, with 5 bases between the two ends. Overall study findings and caveats: Contracting clones, day 15 to 85, had balanced CD4/CD8, and later expanders favored CD4+.

The source material was PBMCs or a T cell subset sorted from them (not recorded which). The V gene is TRBV14, the J gene TRBJ2-1; D unresolved. This sequence originates from an adult woman who had mild COVID-19 (a few samples of this study predate the infection). Cell type and time point are not known. CDR3 DNA sequence: TGTGCCAGCAGCCAAGTCCCGTACAATGAGCAGTTCTTC. It encodes CASSQVPYNEQFF.